This T cell receptor beta chain originates from a study of shared clonotypes between healthy human individuals (TCRdb year 2020). With respect to the entire study: The cohort included a few men and a couple of women between 18 and 49 years of age. To estimate repertoire size and how much clonotype sharing occurs between individuals, the study deeply sequenced the blood TCR repertoires of 5 or 6 healthy adults. Libraries were prepared and TCR repertoires were sequenced by different laboratories using diverse techniques, in order to increase sequencing depth and limit assay-specific biases. Per donor, three plates each were used for CD4 naive and CD4 memory, two for CD8 naive, and one for CD8 memory. Each donor's leukapheresis produced roughly between roughly 0.94 and 9.5 billion PBMCs. The research as a whole found: Pairwise subsampling indicated that sequencing depth was expected to affect the degree of clonotype sharing among donors. Naive subsets generally had larger estimated clonotype richness than memory subsets. Across a handful of donors, roughly 5.4% of naive CD4, around 3.5% of naive CD8, about 2.3% of memory CD4, and approximately 0.4% of memory CD8 clonotypes were shared. Because the study included a small number of donors, the genetic and exposure-history diversity represented was limited. Compared with non-shared clonotypes, clonotypes shared by all four sorted-subset donors had higher generation probabilities. Rarefaction of sorted-subset datasets indicated incomplete sequencing despite the large sequencing depth. Sampling was limited to blood, and TCR repertoires in tissue likely differ from TCR repertoires in blood.

At the junction V is shortened by 0 bases and J by 7 bases, with 12 bases in between. Taken from cysteine to phenylalanine, the CDR3 has 14 residues. Only the CDR3 portion is preserved as DNA: 42 bases, with reading frame beginning at the first base. The germline V gene specifies KGHSH as CDR1 and LQKENI as CDR2. TCR CDR3 regions were amplified from genomic DNA by multiplex PCR using the deep immunoSEQ assay. Extracted genomic DNA from each cell subset was spread evenly across all wells of several immunoSEQ 96-well plates, with each plate serving as a replicate. Each replicate PCR for sorted subsets received about 0.2 ug genomic DNA, equal to about 30,000 T cell genomes. Purified libraries were quantified with a Qubit 3.0 fluorometer, sized on a Bioanalyzer 2100, and re-quantified with the KAPA Library Quantification kit. A separate single-read 150-cycle Illumina NextSeq 550 flow cell was used to sequence each immunoSEQ 96-well plate. The authors' analysis ran thus. The immunoSEQ output contained only junctional sequences without quality scores, so filtering could not match that applied to full-length reads. To assign V/J genes and CDR3, sequences were annotated against IMGT germline references using PyIR, a Python wrapper for IgBLAST v1.9. Reads with weak V/J assignments (E-value above 1e-6), missing CDR3, stop codons, out-of-frame junctions, or ambiguous translated residues were removed. V3J clonotypes were defined as sequences sharing the same inferred V gene, J gene, and CDR3 amino acid sequence. Percentage overlap between repertoires was calculated by dividing the number of shared unique clonotypes by the size of the smaller repertoire. Three approaches were used to assess repertoire richness: RTK rarefaction, the Chao1 estimator, and Recon v2.1 estimates of unobserved clonotypes. Generation probabilities for all TCRbeta clonotypes obtained by the gDNA method from a handful of donors were computed using OLGA. TCRdb stores this immuneACCESS table with in-frame sequences only. Part of the clones is absent; in the studies checked, under half of the shortfall reflects unresolved V genes, and no reason is known for the rest. V and J calls and clone size come straight from that table; D and trimming were deduced from the DNA. In this sample the table shows approximately 340,000 clones, over 70% of which occur a single time. The ten largest make up under 11% of the sample.

This clone has a handful of counts. Its binding antigen is unknown. Base qualities are missing; no much larger clone stands one base away. Healthy HIV-negative adults with no recently reported acute infections or vaccinations were included as donors. Only Caucasian adults living in Nashville, Tennessee, USA were represented among the donors. Magnetic negative selection was used to enrich CD4+ T cells, after which naive cells were positively selected on CD45RA and the negative fraction became the memory subset. Blood was collected by leukapheresis, and PBMCs were isolated by Ficoll-Histopaque density gradient centrifugation and then cryopreserved in liquid nitrogen vapor phase. Analytical flow cytometry was used to check the purity and quantity of each magnetically sorted T cell population. Each sorted fraction had its genomic DNA isolated and then quantified by UV absorbance on a Nanodrop 2000c.

The sample comprised memory CD4+ T cells sorted from blood. Per the publication, the cell subset or site label means: CD45RA-negative fraction. Rearrangement joined TRBV18 to TRBJ2-5; matching of 7 bases hints at TRBD2 as the D gene. The TCR comes from a man in his thirties or forties in good health. In nucleotide form, the sequence is TGTGCCAGCTCACCACCCAACAGGGAGGGGACCCAGTACTTC. Translated, this gives CASSPPNREGTQYF.